Detailed here is one TCR beta chain. The antigen this receptor binds is unknown. No much larger clonotype is one base removed from it; base qualities were not supplied. This entry comes from a study of blood T cell repertoires in COVID-19 (dated by TCRdb to about 2020). About the investigation overall: Samples from collaborators originated in the United States, Italy and Spain and spanned both the acute and convalescent phases of COVID-19. The material from the prospective study consisted of cDNA or gDNA derived from T cells, B-cell-depleted T cells, or PBMCs. The dataset comprised deeply sampled blood TCRbeta repertoires from subjects exposed to, actively infected with, or recovered from COVID-19. The repertoires were released in a freely available public database meant as a resource for research on the immune response to SARS-CoV-2. The samples were drawn from two sources: the first 160 participants of the ongoing ImmuneRACE study, and approximately 1,300 subjects contributed by 6 global collaborators. Nearly every sample came with metadata listing a de-identified subject ID, COVID-19 status, age in years and sex. Where HLA class I and class II types were available, the types were taken from metadata supplied by the sample provider, not from assay-based typing.

The study at large found these results: How much clinical and demographic metadata was included differed by source and by participant, and the metadata was provided uncurated.

TCRbeta CDR3 regions were amplified from genomic DNA using the immunoSEQ Assay, a bias-controlled multiplex PCR. Per the authors' processing: The number of nucleated cells in each sample was estimated from the amplification of reference gene primers within the assay. To quantify the absolute abundance of each unique TCRbeta CDR3 rearrangement, sequence reads were collapsed and filtered. For each sample, productive Simpson clonality was calculated as the square root of Simpson's diversity index over productive rearrangements. TCRdb holds this immuneACCESS table with in-frame rearrangements only. Some clones are missing; in checked studies, unresolved V genes explain under half, and the rest has no known cause. V and J calls plus clone size are reproduced from that table; the DNA served to infer D and trimming. The sample data list under 150,000 clones, and 84% of these were observed just once. The ten top clones hold approximately 8.1% of the sample.

Trimming takes 7 bases off V and 8 bases off J; junction bases not matched to a gene: 12. The germline V gene specifies SGDLS as CDR1 and YYNGEE as CDR2. The cysteine opens and the phenylalanine closes a CDR3 of 15 amino acids. Only the CDR3 DNA is retained, 45 bases long and in frame from the first base. Collaborating institutions collected whole blood in K2EDTA tubes following their own protocols. For TCRbeta analysis, collaborators shipped samples as frozen whole blood, isolated PBMCs, or DNA extracted from either of those sample types. Sequencing used peripheral blood. The clonotype originates from a middle-aged woman with acute or convalescent COVID-19. The chain is encoded by TRBV9 joined to TRBJ1-4; 9 bases in the middle match TRBD1. The bases are TGTGCCAGCTCCGGTACACAGGGGGCGGCCGAAAAACTGTTTTTT. The encoded protein is CASSGTQGAAEKLFF.